These 23 T cell receptor beta chains were sequenced from one sample in a study of technical replicates of blood from four donors (dated by TCRdb to the late 2010s). The library was produced with the immunoSEQ multiplex PCR assay. Held by TCRdb, this immuneACCESS table contains in-frame sequences only and omits some clones. Under half of the omission traces to an unresolved V gene where checked; the cause of the rest is unknown. For this sample there are nearly 95,000 clones; about 96% appear just once. 0.36% of the sample is in the top ten clones. Sequencing was done on a sample of T cells isolated from PBMCs. The receptors were gathered from a human donor in good health.

This chain connects TRBV18 to TRBJ1-1; 10 bases map to TRBD1. Germline V gene data show CDR1 as KGHSH and CDR2 as LQKENI. Trimming took 0 bases from V and 6 from J; bases not matched to a gene: 4. CDR3 length: 15 amino acids. The CDR3 here is CASSPPTGQGAEAFF. The CDR3 DNA follows: TGTGCCAGCTCACCACCTACCGGACAGGGGGCTGAAGCTTTCTTT.

This chain connects TRBV29-1 to TRBJ2-5; D might be TRBD1 (6 bases). CDR1 SQVTM and CDR2 ANQGSEA come from the germline V gene. The CDR3 spans 16 residues. The V end lost 7 bases, the J end lost 5 bases, and 26 bases lay between the germline ends. This CDR3 reads CSAGPGDLQGYETQYF. CDR3 bases: TGCAGCGCGGGTCCGGGCGATTTACAGGGTTACGAGACCCAGTACTTC.

The chain links TRBV20-1 to TRBJ2-2; D not resolved. CDR3 length: 10 amino acids. Germline loops: CDR1 DFQATT, CDR2 SNEGSKA (reference sequence). The ends were cut back, 5 bases at V and 9 bases at J, with 7 bases in the middle. The CDR3 DNA follows: TGCAGTGCTGGGCACCGGGAGCTGTTTTTT. It yields the protein CSAGHRELFF.

The chain carries TRBV18 and TRBJ2-7; TRBD2 agrees at 8 bases. V gave up 0 bases and J gave up 4 bases; unmatched junction bases: 5. The germline CDR1 and CDR2 sequences are KGHSH and LQKENI. The CDR3 is 15 amino acids. The CDR3 here is CASSPPRGGKYEQYF. CDR3 bases: TGTGCCAGCTCACCACCCCGGGGGGGCAAATACGAGCAGTACTTC.

This rearrangement joins TRBV19 to TRBJ2-1, with D perhaps TRBD2 (6 bases). The CDR3 sequence is 16 residues long. V was clipped by 3 bases and J by 4 bases, with 16 bases between them. Germline V gene data show CDR1 as LNHDA and CDR2 as SQIVND (reference sequence). CDR3 sequence reads: CASSMDYSDPYNEQFF. The CDR3 coding sequence is TGTGCCAGTAGTATGGACTATTCAGATCCGTACAATGAGCAGTTCTTC.

The gene calls are TRBV2 and TRBJ1-1, with TRBD1 as a possible D gene (6 bases). With 2 bases removed from V and 1 base from J, the gap between germline ends came to 17 bases. The germline V gene has CDR1 SNHLY and CDR2 FYNNEI. This CDR3 region has 17 residues. The CDR3 region has the DNA TGTGCCAGCAGTGAATCCTTATTCTGGACAGCGAACACTGAAGCTTTCTTT. This encodes CASSESLFWTANTEAFF.

This chain connects TRBV6-1 to TRBJ2-5, with 7 bases matching TRBD2. Unmatched junction bases numbered 5, after V lost 8 bases and J lost 2 bases. Germline V gives CDR1 MNHNS, CDR2 SASEGT. CDR3 size: 13 residues. The CDR3 protein is CASLKRGQETQYF. CDR3 nucleotides: TGTGCCAGCTTGAAGCGGGGACAAGAGACCCAGTACTTC.

This clone was seen once. The rearrangement joins TRBV29-1 to TRBJ1-1; D not resolved. The CDR3 covers 14 residues. With 5 bases removed from V and 0 bases from J, the gap between germline ends came to 13 bases. Germline CDR1 and CDR2: SQVTM and ANQGSEA. Here the CDR3 DNA reads TGCAGCGTTCAGGCGGGTCCGGTGAACACTGAAGCTTTCTTT. Translating gives CSVQAGPVNTEAFF. The variable domain in full, with the rest retrieved from reference TRBV29-1 and TRBJ1-1, is SAVISQKPSRDICQRGTSLTIQCQVDSQVTMMFWYRQQPGQSLTLIATANQGSEATYESGFVIDKFPISRPNLTFSTLTVSNMSPEDSSIYLCSVQAGPVNTEAFFGQGTRLTVV.

The rearrangement joins TRBV9 to TRBJ2-3; D possibly corresponds to TRBD2 (7 bases). Germline loops: CDR1 SGDLS, CDR2 YYNGEE. The CDR3 runs 16 residues. Trimming shortened V by 7 bases and J by 0 bases, and 18 bases separated the two germline ends. CDR3 in DNA: TGTGCCAGCTCTAGGGGGGGGACTACTAGCACAGATACGCAGTATTTT. Residues: CASSRGGTTSTDTQYF.

This sequence joins TRBV2 and TRBJ2-5, with D tentatively TRBD1 (7 bases). V was shortened by 6 bases and J by 5 bases, with 16 bases between the two germline ends. Germline V gene data show CDR1 as SNHLY and CDR2 as FYNNEI. CDR3 length: 14 residues. CDR3 in DNA: TGTGCCAGCAGGCCTACAGGGGACTGGGAGACCCAGTACTTC. This encodes CASRPTGDWETQYF.

The chain employs TRBV7-6 and TRBJ2-7; D is perhaps TRBD2 (5 bases). Trimming left V 5 bases short and J 2 bases short, with 10 bases between. This CDR3 is 13 amino acids long. Germline lookup yields CDR1 SGHVS and CDR2 FNYEAQ. In DNA form, the CDR3 reads TGTGCCAGCAGCACCACCGGGACCTACGAGCAGTACTTC. It encodes CASSTTGTYEQYF.

This clone was seen only a few times. The chain employs TRBV11-3 and TRBJ2-7; no firm D call. Germline CDR1 is SGHNT and CDR2 is YENEEA. This CDR3 contains 13 residues. Trimming removed 3 bases from V and 3 bases from J, with 9 bases in between. In nucleotides, the CDR3 is TGTGCCAGCAGCTTCCTTCAGGACTACGAGCAGTACTTC. Protein product: CASSFLQDYEQYF.

J is TRBJ2-7 and V is TRBV29-1; TRBD2 agrees at 7 bases. J lost 1 base, V lost 0 bases, and 3 bases had no gene match. The CDR3 is 14 amino acids. Germline CDR1 and CDR2: SQVTM and ANQGSEA. CDR3 loop: CSVEDGEGSYEQYF. DNA for the CDR3: TGCAGCGTTGAAGATGGGGAGGGATCCTACGAGCAGTACTTC.

CDR3 sequence (DNA): TGTGCCAGCAGCCAAGATGGGGGGGCTACTGAAGCTTTCTTT. It yields the protein CASSQDGGATEAFF. The chain employs TRBV4-2 and TRBJ1-1; possibly TRBD1 for D (6 bases). Germline lookup yields CDR1 LGHNA and CDR2 YNFKEQ. V was shortened by 0 bases and J by 5 bases, with 10 bases between the two germline ends. This CDR3 contains 14 residues.

This chain uses TRBV27 with TRBJ1-5; D ambiguous. Germline V gene data show CDR1 as MNHEY and CDR2 as SMNVEV (reference sequence). V lost 2 bases and J lost 6, with 8 bases in between. The CDR3 covers 13 residues. The CDR3 DNA reads TGTGCCAGCAGTTTAAGGGAGGGTCAGCCCCAGCATTTT. Residues: CASSLREGQPQHF.

This chain connects TRBV27 to TRBJ2-7; 12 nucleotides match TRBD1. V lost 2 bases to trimming and J lost 5 bases; unmatched junction nucleotides: 4. CDR3 size: 15 residues. CDR1 and CDR2 (germline): MNHEY, SMNVEV (reference sequence). CDR3 residues: CASSLRDRGLDEQYF. The CDR3 region has the DNA TGTGCCAGCAGTTTAAGGGACAGGGGGCTAGACGAGCAGTACTTC.

This chain joins TRBV10-3 and TRBJ1-2; D is perhaps TRBD1 (5 bases). This CDR3 region has 16 residues. V gave up 0 bases and J gave up 0 bases, with 11 bases separating them. Germline-derived CDR1 and CDR2 are ENHRY and SYGVKD. In DNA form, the CDR3 reads TGTGCCATCAGTGAGTCTTTGACAGAAGCTAACTATGGCTACACCTTC. Protein sequence: CAISESLTEANYGYTF.

J is TRBJ1-1 and V is TRBV19, with 12 bases lining up with TRBD1. V lost 4 bases, J lost 5 bases, and 8 bases stayed unmatched. The germline gives CDR1 LNHDA, CDR2 SQIVND (reference sequence). CDR3 length equals 16 residues. The CDR3 sequence is CASSTGTGGVKTEAFF. As DNA, the CDR3 is TGTGCCAGTAGTACGGGGACAGGGGGCGTTAAGACTGAAGCTTTCTTT.

This clone showed up just once. The rearrangement uses TRBV2 and TRBJ1-4; D may be TRBD1 (6 bases). This CDR3 spans 13 amino acids. Trimming left V 9 bases short and J 2 bases short, with 10 bases between. CDR1 is SNHLY and CDR2 is FYNNEI in the germline V gene. CDR3 nucleotide sequence: TGTGCCAGTCGACAGGTGACTAATGAAAAACTGTTTTTT. Protein product: CASRQVTNEKLFF.

The gene calls are TRBV19 and TRBJ1-5, with 7 bases aligning to TRBD1. V dropped 5 bases and J dropped 2; count of bases not matched to a gene: 6. This CDR3 is built from 15 residues. CDR1 is LNHDA, CDR2 SQIVND, per germline (reference sequence). The CDR3 bases are TGTGCCAGTAGTCCTCCGGGGACAGGCAATCAGCCCCAGCATTTT. Protein sequence: CASSPPGTGNQPQHF.

The rearrangement joins TRBV4-3 to TRBJ1-1; maybe TRBD1 (5 bases). This CDR3 is built from 16 residues. Germline CDR1 LGHNA, CDR2 YSLEER. Deletions cut 2 bases from V and 0 bases from J, with 13 bases between. The CDR3 DNA is TGCGCCAGCAGCCAAAAGCAGGGCGTTATGAACACTGAAGCTTTCTTT. It codes for CASSQKQGVMNTEAFF.

The J gene is TRBJ2-1, the V gene TRBV27, with 8 bases that match TRBD2. The germline V gene encodes CDR1 MNHEY and CDR2 SMNVEV (reference sequence). This CDR3 comprises 16 residues. Trimming cost V 4 bases and J 7 bases; bases outside gene matches: 12. The CDR3 protein is CASSSNGRGLRNEQFF. In DNA form, the CDR3 reads TGTGCCAGCAGTTCTAACGGGAGGGGGTTAAGAAATGAGCAGTTCTTC.

This clone was seen just once. This chain connects TRBV4-3 to TRBJ1-4; 8 bases fit TRBD1. Trimming removed 0 bases from V and 7 bases from J; junction bases left unmatched: 13. This CDR3 has 18 amino acids. Germline V gene lookup returns CDR1 LGHNA and CDR2 YSLEER. CDR3 sequence (DNA): TGCGCCAGCAGCCAAGATCTTTTTACGGACAGGGCTAGTGAAAAACTGTTTTTT. Protein product: CASSQDLFTDRASEKLFF.